Listed below are T cell receptor beta chains from one sample, sequenced in a study of blood T cell repertoires in COVID-19. The data were produced by immunoSEQ multiplex PCR, yet TCRdb's version contains in-frame clones alone and is incomplete. The sample yields tens of thousands of clones, around 90% seen once. The sequenced sample consisted of PBMCs or T cells enriched from blood (not recorded which). The receptors originated from a middle-aged woman who had recovered from COVID-19. Each CDR3 is given with its conserved first and last residue. D genes are given only for firm matches. Part of the rows lack a size; the others show once, few, many or a class for expanded clones.

TRBJ2-4 - - TRBV7-6 CASSLGKRGGEKNIQYF TGTGCCAGCAGCTTAGGGAAGAGAGGGGGGGAGAAAAACATTCAGTACTTC
TRBJ2-3 - TRBD1 TRBV15 CATSRAGTGGTDTQYF TGTGCCACCAGCAGAGCCGGGACAGGGGGGACAGATACGCAGTATTTT
TRBJ1-1 few - TRBV19 CASTHGGPMNTEAFF TGTGCCAGTACTCATGGGGGCCCCATGAACACTGAAGCTTTCTTT
TRBJ1-2 - TRBD1 TRBV7-8 CASSLERQGWYGYTF TGTGCCAGCAGCTTAGAAAGACAGGGTTGGTATGGCTACACCTTC
TRBJ1-2 - - TRBV5-1 CASSLALGAINGYTF TGCGCCAGCAGCTTGGCGCTGGGGGCCATAAATGGCTACACCTTC
TRBJ1-6 - TRBD1 TRBV5-4 CASSLYRTGGNSPLHF TGTGCCAGCAGCTTGTATCGGACAGGGGGTAATTCACCCCTCCACTTT
TRBJ2-5 - TRBD2 TRBV19 CASSSRRGGRETQYF TGTGCCAGTAGTAGCCGCCGGGGAGGGAGGGAGACCCAGTACTTC
TRBJ2-5 - TRBD2 TRBV7-3 CASSPVGGGRETQYF TGTGCCAGCAGCCCAGTCGGGGGAGGGAGGGAGACCCAGTACTTC
TRBJ2-3 - TRBD2 TRBV4-2 CASGSGGAGSDTQYF TGTGCCAGCGGTAGCGGGGGGGCCGGTTCAGATACGCAGTATTTT
TRBJ2-5 - TRBD2 TRBV11-2 CASSFGTSGGAYETQYF TGTGCCAGCAGCTTCGGAACTAGCGGGGGGGCATATGAGACCCAGTACTTC
TRBJ1-4 - TRBD1 TRBV5-1 CASSQAGTESEKLFF TGCGCCAGCAGCCAGGCCGGGACAGAGAGTGAAAAACTGTTTTTT
TRBJ1-2 - - TRBV19 CASSIGARFNYGYTF TGTGCCAGTAGTATAGGGGCCAGATTTAACTATGGCTACACCTTC
TRBJ2-7 - - TRBV28 CASSQGVRQNPYEQYF TGTGCCAGCAGTCAGGGCGTTCGACAGAATCCCTACGAGCAGTACTTC
TRBJ2-7 - TRBD2 TRBV6-6 CASSSMGLGNYEQYF TGTGCCAGCAGTTCGATGGGACTAGGGAATTACGAGCAGTACTTC
TRBJ1-2 - - TRBV18 CASSPTGQKGYGYTF TGTGCCAGCTCACCAACAGGACAAAAGGGGTATGGCTACACCTTC
TRBJ1-1 - TRBD1 TRBV25-1 CATRPPGQGTEAFF TGTGCCACCCGACCCCCGGGACAGGGGACTGAAGCTTTCTTT
TRBJ1-4 - TRBD1 TRBV14 CASSQVGPGGGEKLFF TGTGCCAGCAGCCAAGTCGGTCCAGGGGGAGGTGAAAAACTGTTTTTT
TRBJ2-1 - - TRBV7-9 CASSSQSSYNEQFF TGTGCCAGCAGCTCACAAAGCTCCTACAATGAGCAGTTCTTC
TRBJ2-1 - TRBD2 TRBV19 CASRLLALGINNEQFF TGTGCCAGTAGACTACTAGCGCTGGGGATTAACAATGAGCAGTTCTTC
TRBJ1-6 - - TRBV2 CASSEYGGGSSPLHF TGTGCCAGCAGTGAATATGGTGGGGGGAGCTCACCCCTCCACTTT
TRBJ2-3 - - TRBV5-4 CASSLTASVDTQYF TGTGCCAGCAGTCTGACAGCCTCCGTAGATACGCAGTATTTT
TRBJ1-3 few TRBD1 TRBV19 CASSIPGQISSTIYF TGTGCCAGTAGTATCCCGGGACAGATATCTTCCACCATATATTTT
TRBJ1-4 - - TRBV19 CASIGRNNEKLFF TGTGCCAGTATTGGCAGAAATAATGAAAAACTGTTTTTT
TRBJ2-5 - TRBD2 TRBV3-1/TRBV3-2 CASSTPLAGKETQYF TGTGCCAGCAGCACCCCACTAGCGGGAAAAGAGACCCAGTACTTC
TRBJ1-1 - - TRBV6-5 CASSYAGPMNTEAFF TGTGCCAGCAGTTACGCGGGACCCATGAACACTGAAGCTTTCTTT
TRBJ1-1 few - TRBV6-1 CASSEAGGGAEAFF TGTGCCAGCAGTGAAGCCGGGGGAGGCGCTGAAGCTTTCTTT
TRBJ2-3 - - TRBV7-9 CASSPPGSGTDTQYF TGTGCCAGCAGCCCCCCCGGCAGCGGCACAGATACGCAGTATTTT
TRBJ2-1 - TRBD2 TRBV6-2/TRBV6-3 CASSRSGAPYNEQFF TGTGCCAGCAGTCGTAGCGGGGCACCCTACAATGAGCAGTTCTTC
TRBJ1-2 once TRBD1 TRBV6-4 CASSDGGTGDYGYTF TGTGCCAGCAGTGACGGGGGGACAGGCGACTATGGCTACACCTTC
TRBJ2-1 - - TRBV3-1/TRBV3-2 CASSQDWGGGVNEQFF TGTGCCAGCAGCCAAGATTGGGGAGGGGGGGTCAATGAGCAGTTCTTC
TRBJ2-5 - TRBD2 TRBV6-5 CASSTGGGETQYF TGTGCCAGCAGCACGGGGGGGGGAGAGACCCAGTACTTC
TRBJ1-6 - - TRBV15 CATSDLGASSYNSPLHF TGTGCCACCTCTGACCTCGGAGCTAGCTCCTATAATTCACCCCTCCACTTT
TRBJ1-1 - TRBD1 TRBV2 CASSVEGQGNTEAFF TGTGCCAGCAGTGTTGAAGGACAGGGAAACACTGAAGCTTTCTTT
TRBJ1-4 - - TRBV28 CASSSRQEKLFF TGTGCCAGCAGTTCCAGACAGGAAAAACTGTTTTTT
TRBJ1-2 - - TRBV18 CASSPPGGGYGYTF TGTGCCAGCTCACCCCCGGGGGGGGGCTATGGCTACACCTTC
TRBJ1-5 once TRBD1 TRBV6-5 CASSYRDRADQPQHF TGTGCCAGCAGTTACCGGGACAGGGCGGATCAGCCCCAGCATTTT
TRBJ1-2 - - TRBV7-2 CASSTWTDRYGYTF TGTGCCAGCAGCACCTGGACAGATCGGTATGGCTACACCTTC